One sample yielded the 29 T cell receptor beta chains listed below, sequenced in a study of spatial heterogeneity in lung cancer. TCRdb called the 5' RACE reads again in MiXCR, with one record for every CDR3 protein. The sample gives 60,000 or so distinct CDR3 sequences, under 7.5% of which show up once; about 15% is in the top ten. The time point: sample taken at primary tumor resection. The starting material was PBMCs, obtained at surgery. These receptors came from a female donor with early-stage non-small cell lung cancer.

This clonotype occurred many times. J is TRBJ2-1 and V is TRBV20-1; the D is unclear. This CDR3 comprises 14 residues. Trimming stripped 7 bases from V and 0 bases from J, with 13 bases between. Germline assignment: CDR1 DFQATT and CDR2 SNEGSKA (reference sequence). CDR3 bases: TGCAGTGGTAGTCTGGGTCCCTCCTACAATGAGCAGTTCTTC. Protein product: CSGSLGPSYNEQFF.

This clonotype was detected only a few times. This chain links TRBV6-1 with TRBJ2-3, with 13 nucleotides matching TRBD2. Germline assignment: CDR1 MNHNS and CDR2 SASEGT. This CDR3 spans 16 amino acids. After removal of 6 bases from V and 4 bases from J, the junction contained 7 bases not matched to a gene. As DNA, the CDR3 is TGTGCCAGCAGCGAAACTAGCGGGGGGGCGGCAGATACGCAGTATTTT. Amino acids: CASSETSGGAADTQYF.

This clonotype was detected a few times. The V gene is TRBV5-1, the J gene TRBJ1-2; TRBD1 matches at 9 bases. V lost 4 bases to trimming and J lost 1 base; unmatched junction nucleotides: 5. This CDR3 is built from 15 residues. CDR1 SGHRS and CDR2 YFSETQ come from the germline V gene. In DNA, the CDR3 is TGCGCCAGCAGCCCCGGGACAGGGAATAACTATGGCTACACCTTC. Encoded protein: CASSPGTGNNYGYTF.

This clonotype occurred a few times. The rearrangement uses TRBV20-1 and TRBJ2-3; D is unclear. V was pared by 6 bases and J by 6 bases, with 13 bases between. Germline CDR1 DFQATT, CDR2 SNEGSKA (reference sequence). CDR3 length: 12 amino acids. The CDR3 spells CSAQPSSDTQYF. DNA of the CDR3: TGCAGTGCCCAACCCTCTTCGGATACGCAGTATTTT.

By sample fraction, this clonotype is large (0.1 to 1%). The chain employs TRBV20-1 and TRBJ1-6; D unclear. V lost 2 bases and J 5 bases, leaving 10 bases between the germline ends. CDR3 size: 14 residues. The germline gives CDR1 DFQATT, CDR2 SNEGSKA (reference sequence). DNA of the CDR3: TGCAGTGCTAGACAGGACTATAATAATTCACCCCTCCACTTT. Its protein is CSARQDYNNSPLHF.

This clonotype was seen many times. V gene TRBV7-3 combines with J gene TRBJ2-2, with a tentative D call TRBD1 (5 bases). Germline lookup yields CDR1 SGHTA and CDR2 FQGTGA. The CDR3 has 16 residues. The V end was cut by 5 bases, the J end by 4 bases, with 17 bases between. The CDR3 region is CASSADVSGLTGELFF. The CDR3 nucleotides read TGTGCCAGCAGCGCGGACGTCTCAGGGCTCACCGGGGAGCTGTTTTTT.

This clonotype has ten or more counts. The CDR3 DNA sequence: TGTGCCATCAGAGAGGGTACCACAGATACGCAGTATTTT. Translation: CAIREGTTDTQYF. The genes are TRBV10-3 and TRBJ2-3; D is possibly TRBD2 (5 bases). The CDR3 is 13 residues long. The germline gives CDR1 ENHRY, CDR2 SYGVKD. The V gene lost 6 bases and the J gene lost 2 bases, with 9 bases spanning the gap.

The table lists this clonotype with many counts. This chain joins TRBV30 and TRBJ1-4; TRBD1 matches 11 bases. The CDR3 sequence is 15 residues long. Losses at the gene ends were 1 base for V and 6 bases for J; bases not matched to a gene: 4. Germline assignment: CDR1 GTSNPN and CDR2 SVGIG (reference sequence). The CDR3 protein is CAWSGTGGADEKLFF. The CDR3 DNA reads TGTGCCTGGAGTGGGACAGGGGGCGCGGATGAAAAACTGTTTTTT. The complete variable domain, with remaining parts taken from reference TRBV30 and TRBJ1-4, reads SQTIHQWPATLVQPVGSPLSLECTVEGTSNPNLYWYRQAAGRGLQLLFYSVGIGQISSEVPQNLSASRPQDRQFILSSKKLLLSDSGFYLCAWSGTGGADEKLFFGSGTQLSVL.

In this sample, this clonotype turned up many times. This chain's CDR3 is CASSSRDLNTGELFF. The DNA for the CDR3 is TGTGCCAGCTCCTCTAGAGACTTGAACACCGGGGAGCTGTTTTTT. V and J are TRBV18 and TRBJ2-2; D unclear. The V end lost 6 bases, the J end lost 1 base, and 12 bases lay between the germline ends. The CDR3 loop spans 15 amino acids. The V gene's germline CDR1 is KGHSH and CDR2 LQKENI.

The chain links TRBV19 to TRBJ2-3, with TRBD2 matching 8 bases. The J segment lost 2 bases and the V segment lost 5 bases, leaving 9 bases of the junction unmatched. Germline assignment: CDR1 LNHDA and CDR2 SQIVND (reference sequence). The CDR3 has 16 amino acids. The CDR3 region is CASSREGLPPTDTQYF. DNA for the CDR3: TGTGCCAGTAGTCGGGAGGGACTGCCACCCACAGATACGCAGTATTTT.

In this sample, this clonotype turned up a few times. The chain employs TRBV6-5 and TRBJ2-3; no firm D call. The CDR3 is 12 amino acids. Germline assignment: CDR1 MNHEY and CDR2 SVGAGI. V lost 6 bases, J lost 3 bases, and 7 bases lay in between. The CDR3 sequence: CASRESTDTQYF. For the CDR3, the DNA is TGTGCCAGCAGGGAGAGTACAGATACGCAGTATTTT.

This clonotype turned up a few times. The chain is built from TRBV5-4 and TRBJ1-4, with 7 positions matching TRBD1. Germline CDR1 is SGHNT and CDR2 is YYREEE (reference sequence). J lost 8 bases, V lost 4 bases, and 8 bases had no gene match. The CDR3 has 14 residues. The CDR3 DNA reads TGTGCCAGCAGCCCCCGACAGGGCGACGAAAAACTGTTTTTT. Translating it yields CASSPRQGDEKLFF.

This clonotype is medium-sized within its sample. The rearrangement uses TRBV29-1 and TRBJ2-1, with 11 bases lining up with TRBD1. Germline CDR1 reads SQVTM; CDR2 reads ANQGSEA. The length of the CDR3 is 16 residues. V lost 6 bases and J lost 4; bases outside the gene matches: 11. CDR3 residues: CSVELWDRGEYNEQFF. The CDR3 DNA reads TGCAGCGTGGAGCTTTGGGACAGGGGGGAATACAATGAGCAGTTCTTC.

This clonotype was seen ten or more times. The chain couples TRBV9 to TRBJ2-3, with D tentatively TRBD1 (5 bases). Germline-derived CDR1 and CDR2 are SGDLS and YYNGEE. This CDR3 region has 15 residues. V was clipped by 3 bases and J by 4 bases, with 15 bases between them. The CDR3 DNA reads TGTGCCAGCAGCGGAGTGACAGCAGGTCCAGATACGCAGTATTTT. This codes for CASSGVTAGPDTQYF.

This clonotype was found a few times. The V gene is TRBV5-4, the J gene TRBJ2-7; D might be TRBD1 (5 bases). V was pared by 1 base and J by 2 bases, with 10 bases between. Germline V CDR1 and CDR2: SGHNT, YYREEE (reference sequence). CDR3 length: 14 residues. In DNA form, the CDR3 reads TGTGCCAGCAGCTTGAAGGGGTACGCCTACGAGCAGTACGTC. It is translated as CASSLKGYAYEQYV.

V is TRBV19 and J is TRBJ1-6; a weak D match, TRBD1 (5 bases). Trimming cost V 10 bases and J 6 bases, with 16 bases left between them. This CDR3 contains 14 residues. CDR1 LNHDA and CDR2 SQIVND come from the germline V gene (reference sequence). In DNA form, the CDR3 reads TGTGCCACCACCGCGGGACGGTTTAATTCACCCCTCCACTTT. Encoded protein: CATTAGRFNSPLHF.

This clonotype was detected ten times or more. This rearrangement joins TRBV14 to TRBJ1-6; 12 bases match TRBD1. Germline V gene lookup returns CDR1 SGHDN and CDR2 FVKESK. Trimming cost V 6 bases and J 10 bases; bases outside gene matches: 4. The CDR3 spans 14 residues. The CDR3 DNA sequence: TGTGCCAGCAGGGGACAGGGGGCAGGGTCACCCCTCCACTTT. Protein sequence: CASRGQGAGSPLHF.

The V and J genes are TRBV5-1 and TRBJ2-1, with D maybe TRBD2 (5 bases). Germline V CDR1 and CDR2: SGHRS, YFSETQ. The V and J ends lost 4 bases and 9 bases respectively, with 17 bases between them. The CDR3 is 14 residues long. The CDR3 sequence is CASSEEVPPREQFF. The CDR3 DNA sequence: TGCGCCAGCAGCGAGGAGGTTCCCCCGCGTGAGCAGTTCTTC.

At least ten counts were recorded for this clonotype. The V call is TRBV6-1, the J call TRBJ1-5; D is unresolved. The CDR3 totals 13 residues. Germline CDR1 reads MNHNS; CDR2 reads SASEGT. Trimming cost V 10 bases and J 0 bases, with 10 bases left between them. In nucleotides, the CDR3 is TGTGCCACCAAGGATGATAGCAATCAGCCCCAGCATTTT. It is translated as CATKDDSNQPQHF.

This clonotype was counted ten times or more. This chain uses TRBV7-9 with TRBJ2-5; no definite D call. Germline loops: CDR1 SEHNR, CDR2 FQNEAQ (reference sequence). V was cut by 3 bases and J by 1 base, with 0 bases left in between. The CDR3 contains 11 residues. The CDR3 sequence is CASSFQETQYF. As DNA, the CDR3 is TGTGCCAGCAGCTTCCAAGAGACCCAGTACTTC. The whole variable domain, filled in from reference TRBV7-9 and TRBJ2-5, reads DTGVSQNPRHKITKRGQNVTFRCDPISEHNRLYWYRQTLGQGPEFLTYFQNEAQLEKSRLLSDRFSAERPKGSFSTLEIQRTEQGDSAMYLCASSFQETQYFGPGTRLLVL.

This clonotype has just a few counts. V and J are TRBV10-1 and TRBJ2-1, with 9 bases aligning to TRBD2. The ends lost 2 bases at V and 8 bases at J; junction bases unmatched: 7. Per germline, CDR1 WNHNN and CDR2 SYGVQD (reference sequence). This CDR3 comprises 15 residues. The CDR3 sequence is CASSEGGGRGDEQFF. DNA for the CDR3: TGCGCCAGCAGTGAGGGTGGCGGGAGGGGAGATGAGCAGTTCTTC.

Only a few counts were recorded for this clonotype. This may stem from a read error, because a much larger clone lies one nucleotide away. The chain employs TRBV7-9 and TRBJ1-1; tentative D call: TRBD1 (6 bases). The CDR3 is 14 residues long. The germline V gene encodes CDR1 SEHNR and CDR2 FQNEAQ (reference sequence). CDR3 in DNA: TGTTCCAGCAGCTCCAGGGGTGATGACACTGAAGCTTTCTTT. This translates into CSSSSRGDDTEAFF. Complete variable domain (other parts from reference TRBV7-9 and TRBJ1-1): DTGVSQNPRHKITKRGQNVTFRCDPISEHNRLYWYRQTLGQGPEFLTYFQNEAQLEKSRLLSDRFSAERPKGSFSTLEIQRTEQGDSAMYLCSSSSRGDDTEAFFGQGTRLTVV.

This clonotype was counted many times. V and J are TRBV7-2 and TRBJ2-3, with 8 bases identical to TRBD2. Looked up from germline, CDR1 is SGHTA and CDR2 is FQGNSA. The CDR3 has 19 amino acids. The junction had 14 bases not matched to a gene; V was cut back by 0 bases and J by 3 bases. The CDR3 DNA is TGTGCCAGCAGCTTAGCGCCTCTGTCTATAGCGGGGAGTACAGATACGCAGTATTTT. Encoded protein: CASSLAPLSIAGSTDTQYF.

The chain links TRBV6-5 to TRBJ2-1; 10 bases line up with TRBD2. The CDR3 length is 16 residues. Per the germline V gene, CDR1 is MNHEY and CDR2 is SVGAGI. V trimming: 6 bases; J trimming: 2 bases; junction bases outside the gene matches: 7. CDR3 sequence reads: CASSPLAGVAYNEQFF. The CDR3 DNA reads as TGTGCCAGCAGCCCTCTAGCGGGAGTTGCCTACAATGAGCAGTTCTTC.

This clonotype has at least ten counts. The V call is TRBV3-1, the J call TRBJ2-1; TRBD2 aligns across 8 bases. The CDR3 extends over 15 amino acids. Germline CDR1 LGHDT, CDR2 YNNKEL (reference sequence). J gave up 8 bases and V 4 bases, and 10 bases lay outside the gene matches. CDR3 in amino acids: CASSPQSSGGDEQFF. CDR3 sequence (DNA): TGTGCCAGCAGCCCGCAAAGCAGCGGGGGCGATGAGCAGTTCTTC.

This chain links TRBV5-5 with TRBJ2-3, with 13 positions matching TRBD2. The CDR3 has 17 residues. Germline-derived CDR1 and CDR2 are SGHKS and YYEKEE (reference sequence). With 4 bases clipped from V and 3 bases from J, the junction kept 8 bases outside the gene matches. The CDR3 sequence is CASSPGLAGAGTDTQYF. Here the CDR3 DNA reads TGTGCCAGCAGCCCAGGACTAGCGGGAGCCGGGACAGATACGCAGTATTTT.

The sample holds many counts of this clonotype. The chain joins TRBV10-2 to TRBJ2-5; 9 positions match TRBD1. The CDR3 extends over 13 amino acids. V was pared by 7 bases and J by 2 bases, with 2 bases of the junction left unmatched. Germline CDR1 and CDR2: WSHSY and SAAADI. For the CDR3, the DNA is TGCGCCAGCACCGGGACAGGGCAAGAGACCCAGTACTTC. Translating gives CASTGTGQETQYF.

The genes are TRBV7-9 and TRBJ1-5, with no clear D. Germline V gene lookup returns CDR1 SEHNR and CDR2 FQNEAQ (reference sequence). The CDR3 length is 14 residues. V shed 5 bases and J shed 0 bases, with 8 bases lying between them. CDR3 DNA: TGTGCCAGCAGCCGAGACACTAGCAATCAGCCCCAGCATTTT. As protein: CASSRDTSNQPQHF. Supplemented by reference TRBV7-9 and TRBJ1-5, the full variable domain reads DTGVSQNPRHKITKRGQNVTFRCDPISEHNRLYWYRQTLGQGPEFLTYFQNEAQLEKSRLLSDRFSAERPKGSFSTLEIQRTEQGDSAMYLCASSRDTSNQPQHFGDGTRLSIL.

At least ten counts were recorded for this clonotype. V is TRBV6-6 and J is TRBJ2-5; D gene uncertain. The CDR3 sequence is 13 residues long. The germline V gene encodes CDR1 MNHNY and CDR2 SVGAGI (reference sequence). V was cut by 2 bases and J by 2 bases, with 6 bases left in between. The CDR3 DNA reads TGTGCCAGCAGTTACATCTTACAAGAGACCCAGTACTTC. It encodes CASSYILQETQYF.